These 29 T cell receptor beta chains were all obtained from the same sample, sequenced in a study of T cells in women clearing cervical HPV infection. Repertoires were generated with immunoSEQ multiplex PCR, while TCRdb's copy carries only in-frame clones and drops some. The ten most abundant clones cover 20% to 25% of a sample with around 30,000 clones. Source material: blood buffy coat. These TCRs come from a woman between 18 and 75 years old with a cervical HPV16 infection that either progressed to CIN3+ or cleared (not recorded which).

For this clone: The read terminates 3 residues before the CDR3 end, so the remaining end is supplied by the germline J gene. The chain joins TRBV24-1 to TRBJ2-5, with 11 bases identical to TRBD1. The CDR3 is made up of 16 amino acids. Per germline, CDR1 KGHDR and CDR2 SFDVKD. With 3 bases clipped from V and 5 bases from J, the junction kept 7 bases outside the gene matches. The covered CDR3 bases are TGTGCCACCAGTGATCCCGGGACAGGGGGTAGGGAGACC. Its protein product is CATSDPGTGGRET. The entire CDR3 protein is CATSDPGTGGRETQYF.

Details on this clone: The CDR3 extends 3 residues past the end of the read, so its final part is completed from the germline J gene. V is TRBV20-1 and J is TRBJ2-1; 8 bases agree with TRBD2. The germline CDR1 and CDR2 sequences are DFQATT and SNEGSKA (reference sequence). The CDR3 loop spans 16 amino acids. V lost 3 bases to trimming and J lost 0 bases; unmatched junction nucleotides: 7. The CDR3 region is CSARSPGTSSYNEQFF. Partial CDR3 DNA: TGCAGTGCTAGGAGCCCCGGGACTAGCTCCTACAATGAG.

Comments on this clone: The read gets to within 3 residues of the CDR3 end, and the germline J gene fills in the rest. The chain couples TRBV7-6 to TRBJ1-2; tentatively, D is TRBD1 (5 bases). The CDR3 has 16 amino acids. Germline CDR1 and CDR2: SGHVS and FNYEAQ. CDR3 sequence reads: CASSLDGTSGYNDYTF. The sequenced part of the CDR3 DNA is TGTGCCAGCAGCTTAGACGGGACTAGCGGTTACAATGAC.

Regarding this clone: The read finishes 3 residues shy of the CDR3 end, and the germline J gene is used to complete it. This chain connects TRBV20-1 to TRBJ2-7, with D possibly matching TRBD2 (5 bases). Germline V gene data show CDR1 as DFQATT and CDR2 as SNEGSKA (reference sequence). The CDR3 is 12 amino acids. V was pared by 6 bases and J by 0 bases, with 9 bases between. The CDR3 region is CSALARSYEQYF. Partial CDR3 DNA: TGCAGTGCGTTAGCGCGCTCCTACGAG.

A remark on this clone: The read ends 3 residues early relative to the CDR3; the germline J gene fills the gap. V is TRBV20-1 and J is TRBJ2-5; D possibly corresponds to TRBD2 (6 bases). V was clipped by 0 bases and J by 4 bases, with 9 bases between them. CDR1 and CDR2 (germline): DFQATT, SNEGSKA (reference sequence). The length of the CDR3 is 13 residues. The CDR3 sequence: CSARESGGETQYF. The covered CDR3 bases are TGCAGTGCTAGAGAGTCCGGGGGAGAGACC.

As to this clone: Coverage ceases 3 residues before the CDR3 finishes, and the germline J gene fills in the end. V and J are TRBV6-4 and TRBJ1-2, with D unclear. The germline gives CDR1 MRHNA, CDR2 SNTAGT. The CDR3 covers 13 residues. This chain's CDR3 is CASSPTSTNDYTF. CDR3 bases read: TGTGCCAGCAGTCCTACTAGTACGAATGAC.

Partial CDR3 DNA: TGTGCCAGCAGCTTGGGACAGAAGGCTACACCC. Translation: CASSLGQKATP. The entire CDR3 reads CASSLGQKATPLHF. The chain has TRBV5-4 and TRBJ1-6, with a tentative D call TRBD1 (5 bases). The DNA ends 3 residues before the CDR3 does, and the rest of the CDR3 is filled in from the germline J gene. CDR3 size: 14 residues. Trimming shortened V by 0 bases and J by 11 bases, and 12 bases separated the two germline ends. The germline V gene encodes CDR1 SGHNT and CDR2 YYREEE (reference sequence).

On this clone itself: The CDR3 end lies 3 residues beyond the end of the read and is filled in from the germline J gene. J is TRBJ1-1 and V is TRBV7-6; TRBD1 is a possible D gene (6 bases). The germline CDR1 and CDR2 sequences are SGHVS and FNYEAQ. The V gene lost 3 bases and the J gene lost 2 bases, with 10 bases spanning the gap. This CDR3 contains 14 residues. The sequenced part of the CDR3 DNA is TGTGCCAGCAGCTTTCAACAGGGTAACACTGAA. Its translation: CASSFQQGNTE. The entire CDR3 protein is CASSFQQGNTEAFF.

As regards this clone: Read data end 3 residues before the CDR3 end; the end is taken from the germline J gene. The V and J genes are TRBV2 and TRBJ2-3; perhaps TRBD2 as D (6 bases). The CDR3 consists of 13 residues. Germline assignment: CDR1 SNHLY and CDR2 FYNNEI. The part of the CDR3 DNA that was read is TGTGCCAGCAGCGGTCTCTGGGGGGAGACG. Amino acids: CASSGLWGET. In full, the CDR3 reads CASSGLWGETQYF. Supplemented by reference TRBV2 and TRBJ2-3, the full variable domain reads EPEVTQTPSHQVTQMGQEVILRCVPISNHLYFYWYRQILGQKVEFLVSFYNNEISEKSEIFDDQFSVERPDGSNFTLKIRSTKLEDSAMYFCASSGLWGETQYFGPGTRLTVL.

Incomplete CDR3 DNA: TGTGCCAGCAGCTCCAGGCGTAGC. As protein: CASSSRRS. The whole CDR3 is CASSSRRSYTF. The V and J genes are TRBV7-2 and TRBJ1-2; D uncertain. The DNA ends 3 residues before the CDR3 does, and the rest of the CDR3 is filled in from the germline J gene. The V gene's germline CDR1 is SGHTA and CDR2 FQGNSA. The CDR3 is made up of 11 amino acids.

Note on this clone: The sequence runs out 3 residues before the end of the CDR3; the remainder is reconstructed from the germline J gene. This rearrangement joins TRBV19 to TRBJ1-1, with a possible D match to TRBD1 (6 bases). CDR1 is LNHDA and CDR2 is SQIVND in the germline V gene (reference sequence). The V gene lost 3 bases and the J gene lost 5 bases, with 10 bases spanning the gap. This CDR3 spans 13 amino acids. The part of the CDR3 DNA that was read is TGTGCCAGTAGTATCGAGGGGGTGACTGAA. Its translation is CASSIEGVTE. The CDR3, in full, reads CASSIEGVTEAFF.

On this clone itself: The read terminates 3 residues ahead of where the CDR3 ends, so the germline J gene completes it. This chain uses TRBV11-3 with TRBJ2-3, with 9 bases that match TRBD2. The CDR3 totals 14 residues. CDR1 and CDR2 from the germline V gene are SGHNT and YENEEA. V was pared by 6 bases and J by 4 bases, with 5 bases of the junction left unmatched. The covered CDR3 bases are TGTGCCAGCAGGTCTTTAGCGGGAGCAGATACG. Its translation: CASRSLAGADT. The full CDR3 reads CASRSLAGADTQYF.

Regarding this clone: Read data end 3 residues before the CDR3 end; the end is taken from the germline J gene. V gene TRBV7-9 combines with J gene TRBJ2-7; TRBD1 matches at 8 bases. Trimming at V came to 8 bases and at J to 2 bases, leaving 8 bases not matched to a gene. The CDR3 is 14 residues long. Germline CDR1 is SEHNR and CDR2 is FQNEAQ (reference sequence). CDR3 sequence reads: CASQSGTGTYEQYF. The sequenced CDR3 bases are TGTGCCAGCCAGTCCGGGACAGGAACCTACGAG.

In regard to this clone: The CDR3 extends 3 residues past the end of the read, so its final part is completed from the germline J gene. This rearrangement joins TRBV11-2 to TRBJ2-6; D possibly corresponds to TRBD2 (5 bases). The germline V gene has CDR1 SGHAT and CDR2 FQNNGV. There are 13 residues in the CDR3. V was cut by 11 bases and J by 5 bases, with 13 bases left in between. CDR3 bases read: TGTGCCTGCGAGGGCAGAAGGGCCAACGTC. Its protein is CACEGRRANV. In full, the CDR3 reads CACEGRRANVLTF. The entire variable domain, with the rest obtained from reference TRBV11-2 and TRBJ2-6, is as follows: EAGVAQSPRYKIIEKRQSVAFWCNPISGHATLYWYQQILGQGPKLLIQFQNNGVVDDSQLPKDRFSAERLKGVDSTLKIQPAKLEDSAVYLCACEGRRANVLTFGAGSRLTVL.

CDR3 loop: CASKIAGAHNEQFF. The covered CDR3 bases are TGTGCCAGCAAAATAGCGGGAGCGCACAATGAG. V usage is TRBV7-2 and J usage is TRBJ2-1; 9 positions agree with TRBD2. Read data end 3 residues before the CDR3 end; the end is taken from the germline J gene. Germline values: CDR1 SGHTA, CDR2 FQGNSA. CDR3 length: 14 residues. V lost 7 bases and J lost 5; bases outside the gene matches: 6.

A remark on this clone: Sequencing ends 3 residues short of the CDR3 end; the germline J gene provides the rest. The chain links TRBV7-9 to TRBJ1-4; D is possibly TRBD1 (5 bases). Trimming shortened V by 5 bases and J by 8 bases, and 18 bases separated the two germline ends. The length of the CDR3 is 15 residues. Germline CDR1 reads SEHNR; CDR2 reads FQNEAQ (reference sequence). The sequenced part of the CDR3 DNA is TGTGCCAGCAGCCAGTCTTCCAGGGTATGGGAAAAA. Residues: CASSQSSRVWEK. Given in full, the CDR3 is CASSQSSRVWEKLFF.

Notes on this clone: Read coverage stops 3 residues before the CDR3 terminus; the germline J gene supplies the remainder. The rearrangement uses TRBV2 and TRBJ1-2, with 9 bases aligning to TRBD1. V lost 9 bases, J lost 5 bases, and 7 bases stayed unmatched. Germline V CDR1 and CDR2: SNHLY, FYNNEI. This CDR3 is 13 amino acids long. The CDR3 loop reads CARGTGSRYGYTF. The sequenced part of the CDR3 DNA is TGTGCCAGAGGGACAGGGAGCAGATATGGC. The entire variable domain, with the rest obtained from reference TRBV2 and TRBJ1-2, is as follows: EPEVTQTPSHQVTQMGQEVILRCVPISNHLYFYWYRQILGQKVEFLVSFYNNEISEKSEIFDDQFSVERPDGSNFTLKIRSTKLEDSAMYFCARGTGSRYGYTFGSGTRLTVV.

Concerning this clone: The CDR3 is cut off 3 residues early in the read; its end comes from the germline J gene. The same CDR3 also results from other DNA sequences found in this sample. V and J are TRBV4-2 and TRBJ2-1, with 9 bases identical to TRBD2. V lost 1 base and J lost 4; bases outside the gene matches: 5. The CDR3 runs to 16 residues. The germline gives CDR1 LGHNA, CDR2 YNFKEQ. Incomplete CDR3 DNA: TGTGCCAGCAGCCAAGGAGGGCTAGCGGGGTACAATGAG. This sequence encodes CASSQGGLAGYNE. The whole CDR3 protein is CASSQGGLAGYNEQFF.

Regarding this clone: Coverage ceases 3 residues before the CDR3 finishes, and the germline J gene fills in the end. V usage is TRBV20-1 and J usage is TRBJ2-1, with 11 bases lining up with TRBD1. Unmatched junction bases numbered 25, after V lost 3 bases and J lost 9 bases. The CDR3 consists of 20 residues. From germline, CDR1 is DFQATT and CDR2 SNEGSKA (reference sequence). CDR3 residues: CSARVRDRGGLLGGLGEQFF. The DNA read from the CDR3 is TGCAGTGCTAGGGTAAGGGACAGGGGGGGGTTATTGGGAGGTTTGGGTGAG.

Of note for this clone: Sequencing ends 3 residues short of the CDR3 end; the germline J gene provides the rest. The chain uses TRBV5-6 and TRBJ2-5; D perhaps matches TRBD2 (6 bases). CDR1 and CDR2 from the germline V gene are SGHDT and YYEEEE. The V and J ends lost 5 bases and 4 bases respectively, with 12 bases between them. The CDR3 extends over 13 amino acids. Incomplete CDR3 DNA: TGTGCCAGCAGTTCCGGGACTGGAGAGACC. Its translation: CASSSGTGET. The full CDR3 is CASSSGTGETQYF.

To note about this clone: The read gets to within 3 residues of the CDR3 end, and the germline J gene fills in the rest. This chain uses TRBV30 with TRBJ1-2; no clear D gene. The CDR3 is made up of 16 amino acids. Germline values: CDR1 GTSNPN, CDR2 SVGIG (reference sequence). Incomplete CDR3 DNA: TGTGCCTGGAGTGTAGCCCCTCCAACGAGCTCCTACGAC. Its translation: CAWSVAPPTSSYD. The CDR3 as a whole reads CAWSVAPPTSSYDYTF.

As concerns this clone: Read data end 3 residues before the CDR3 end; the end is taken from the germline J gene. This chain joins TRBV5-1 and TRBJ2-7; D not certain. Between the trimmed V and J ends, which lost 4 bases and 1 base, there was a span of 15 bases. This CDR3 has 15 residues. Germline CDR1 SGHRS, CDR2 YFSETQ. CDR3 loop: CASSPFPTASYEQYF. The DNA read from the CDR3 is TGCGCCAGCAGCCCCTTCCCTACCGCTTCCTACGAG.

A note on this clone: The CDR3 end lies 3 residues beyond the end of the read and is filled in from the germline J gene. The V call is TRBV7-6, the J call TRBJ1-5, with 8 bases fitting TRBD1. The CDR3 spans 14 residues. The V gene end was trimmed by 2 bases and the J gene end by 7 bases; junction bases not matched to a gene: 4. The germline V gene encodes CDR1 SGHVS and CDR2 FNYEAQ. The CDR3 sequence: CASSLQGAGQPQHF. CDR3 DNA (partial): TGTGCCAGCAGCTTACAGGGGGCGGGGCAGCCC.

The CDR3 sequence is CASSRTSGIQETQYF. The CDR3 DNA, read in part, is TGCGCCAGCAGCAGGACTAGCGGGATTCAAGAGACC. The chain links TRBV5-1 to TRBJ2-5; 12 bases align to TRBD2. The read ends 3 residues early relative to the CDR3; the germline J gene fills the gap. J lost 2 bases, V lost 4 bases, and 3 bases had no gene match. The CDR3 consists of 15 residues. CDR1 SGHRS and CDR2 YFSETQ come from the germline V gene. The complete variable domain, with remaining parts taken from reference TRBV5-1 and TRBJ2-5, reads KAGVTQTPRYLIKTRGQQVTLSCSPISGHRSVSWYQQTPGQGLQFLFEYFSETQRNKGNFPGRFSGRQFSNSRSEMNVSTLELGDSALYLCASSRTSGIQETQYFGPGTRLLVL.

Of note for this clone: The read halts 3 residues ahead of the CDR3 end, with the missing end drawn from the germline J gene. This rearrangement joins TRBV10-3 to TRBJ2-7; 12 positions match TRBD2. Losses at the gene ends were 5 bases for V and 0 bases for J; bases not matched to a gene: 11. The CDR3 sequence is 18 residues long. The germline V gene encodes CDR1 ENHRY and CDR2 SYGVKD. The DNA read from the CDR3 is TGTGCCATCAGTCTCCGCCTAGCGGGAGGGAGGAGCTCCTACGAG. It encodes CAISLRLAGGRSSYE. The CDR3 reads in full as CAISLRLAGGRSSYEQYF.

Remarks on this clone: From the germline J gene comes the end of the CDR3, since the read stops 3 residues before it. The V gene is TRBV5-1, the J gene TRBJ2-5, with a possible D match to TRBD2 (6 bases). In germline, CDR1 is SGHRS, CDR2 YFSETQ. V was trimmed by 1 base and J by 4 bases, leaving 14 bases between them. The CDR3 contains 15 residues. The CDR3 sequence: CASSLWPGVVETQYF. The DNA read from the CDR3 is TGCGCCAGCAGCTTGTGGCCGGGGGTGGTAGAGACC.

A word on this clone: Mismatch with germline at one junction end may stem from a read error. The CDR3 end lies 3 residues beyond the end of the read and is filled in from the germline J gene. The chain links TRBV7-9 to TRBJ1-2; the match to TRBD1 covers 7 bases. This CDR3 contains 12 residues. Germline loops: CDR1 SEHNR, CDR2 FQNEAQ (reference sequence). The part of the CDR3 DNA that was read is TGTGCCAGCAGCCCAGGGGGTTATGAC. Its translation is CASSPGGYD. The complete CDR3 protein is CASSPGGYDYTF.

Worth noting for this clone: The CDR3 end lies 3 residues beyond the end of the read and is filled in from the germline J gene. The rearrangement joins TRBV7-2 to TRBJ1-5; the match to TRBD1 covers 9 bases. V lost 5 bases and J lost 1; bases outside the gene matches: 3. This CDR3 comprises 15 residues. Germline CDR1 reads SGHTA; CDR2 reads FQGNSA. This CDR3 is CASSNRGLSNQPQHF. The CDR3 DNA, read in part, is TGTGCCAGCAGCAACAGGGGGCTAAGCAATCAGCCC.

As regards this clone: The read finishes 3 residues shy of the CDR3 end, and the germline J gene is used to complete it. Other DNA variants within this sample encode the same CDR3. V is TRBV4-2 and J is TRBJ2-1; TRBD2 agrees at 12 bases. This CDR3 is 16 amino acids long. Germline values: CDR1 LGHNA, CDR2 YNFKEQ. Losses at the gene ends were 1 base for V and 3 bases for J; bases not matched to a gene: 1. The part of the CDR3 DNA that was read is TGTGCCAGCAGCCAAGGGGGACTAGCGGGCTACAATGAG. This sequence encodes CASSQGGLAGYNE. The entire CDR3 is CASSQGGLAGYNEQFF.